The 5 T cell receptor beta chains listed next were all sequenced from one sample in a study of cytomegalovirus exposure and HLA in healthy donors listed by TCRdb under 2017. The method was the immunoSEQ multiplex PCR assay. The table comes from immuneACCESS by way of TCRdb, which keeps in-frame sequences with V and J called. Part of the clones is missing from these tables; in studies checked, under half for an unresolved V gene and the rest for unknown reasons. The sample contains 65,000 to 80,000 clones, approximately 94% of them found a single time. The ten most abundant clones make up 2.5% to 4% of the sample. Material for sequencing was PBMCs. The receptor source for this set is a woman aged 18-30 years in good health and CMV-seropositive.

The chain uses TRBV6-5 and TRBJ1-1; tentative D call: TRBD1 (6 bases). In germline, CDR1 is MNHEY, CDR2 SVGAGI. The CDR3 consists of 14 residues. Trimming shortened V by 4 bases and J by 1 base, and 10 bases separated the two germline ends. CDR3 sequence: CASSLTGTNTEAFF. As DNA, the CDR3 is TGTGCCAGCAGTTTAACAGGGACGAACACTGAAGCTTTCTTT.

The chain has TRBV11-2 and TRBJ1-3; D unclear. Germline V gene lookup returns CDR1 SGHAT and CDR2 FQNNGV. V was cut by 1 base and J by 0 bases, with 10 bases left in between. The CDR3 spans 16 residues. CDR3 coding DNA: TGTGCCAGCAGCTTAGGGCGGCGGTCCTCTGGAAACACCATATATTTT. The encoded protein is CASSLGRRSSGNTIYF.

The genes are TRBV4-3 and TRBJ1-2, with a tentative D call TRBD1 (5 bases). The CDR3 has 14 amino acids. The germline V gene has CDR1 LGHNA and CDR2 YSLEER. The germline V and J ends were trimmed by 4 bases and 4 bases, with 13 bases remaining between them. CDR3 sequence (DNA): TGCGCCAGCAGCCGGCTCGACAGTCCCTATGGCTACACCTTC. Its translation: CASSRLDSPYGYTF.

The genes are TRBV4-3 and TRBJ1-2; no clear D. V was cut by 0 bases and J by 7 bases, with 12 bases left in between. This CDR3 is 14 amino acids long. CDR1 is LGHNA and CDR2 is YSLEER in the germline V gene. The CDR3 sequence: CASSQEQAIVGYTF. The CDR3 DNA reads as TGCGCCAGCAGCCAAGAGCAGGCTATCGTTGGCTACACCTTC.

DNA of the CDR3: TGTGCCAGCAAGGGAGGGGCAGAGGGGGGATATGGCTACACCTTC. It translates to CASKGGAEGGYGYTF. This chain connects TRBV28 to TRBJ1-2, with D possibly being TRBD1 (6 bases). The V gene lost 7 bases and the J gene lost 5 bases, with 20 bases spanning the gap. The CDR3 sequence is 15 residues long. Looked up from germline, CDR1 is MDHEN and CDR2 is SYDVKM.